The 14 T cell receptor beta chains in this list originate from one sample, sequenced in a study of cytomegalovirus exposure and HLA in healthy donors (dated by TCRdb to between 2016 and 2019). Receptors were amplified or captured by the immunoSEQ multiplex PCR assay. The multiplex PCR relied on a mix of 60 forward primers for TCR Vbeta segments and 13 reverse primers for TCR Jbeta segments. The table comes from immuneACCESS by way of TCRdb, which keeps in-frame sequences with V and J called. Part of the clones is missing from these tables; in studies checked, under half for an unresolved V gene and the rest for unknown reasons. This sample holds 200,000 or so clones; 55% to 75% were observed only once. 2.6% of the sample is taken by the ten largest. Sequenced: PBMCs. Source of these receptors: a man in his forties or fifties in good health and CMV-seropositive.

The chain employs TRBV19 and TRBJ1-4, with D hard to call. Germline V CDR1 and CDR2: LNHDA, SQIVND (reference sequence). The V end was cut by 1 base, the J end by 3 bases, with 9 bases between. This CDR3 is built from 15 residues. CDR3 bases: TGTGCCAGTAGTATAGGATTGTCGGCTAATGAAAAACTGTTTTTT. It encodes CASSIGLSANEKLFF.

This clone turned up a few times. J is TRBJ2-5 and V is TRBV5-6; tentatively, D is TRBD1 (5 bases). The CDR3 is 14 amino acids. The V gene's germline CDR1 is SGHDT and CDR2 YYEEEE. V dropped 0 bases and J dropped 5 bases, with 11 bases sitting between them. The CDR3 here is CASSLVGQPETQYF. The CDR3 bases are TGTGCCAGCAGCTTGGTGGGGCAGCCGGAGACCCAGTACTTC. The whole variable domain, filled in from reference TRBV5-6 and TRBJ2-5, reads DAGVTQSPTHLIKTRGQQVTLRCSPKSGHDTVSWYQQALGQGPQFIFQYYEEEERQRGNFPDRFSGHQFPNYSSELNVNALLLGDSALYLCASSLVGQPETQYFGPGTRLLVL.

CDR3 region: CASSWGGGYQPQHF. The CDR3 DNA follows: TGTGCCAGCAGTTGGGGGGGAGGGTATCAGCCCCAGCATTTT. The V and J genes are TRBV28 and TRBJ1-5; weak D call: TRBD1 (5 bases). V was cut by 4 bases and J by 5 bases, with 12 bases left in between. The CDR3 has 14 amino acids. The germline gives CDR1 MDHEN, CDR2 SYDVKM.

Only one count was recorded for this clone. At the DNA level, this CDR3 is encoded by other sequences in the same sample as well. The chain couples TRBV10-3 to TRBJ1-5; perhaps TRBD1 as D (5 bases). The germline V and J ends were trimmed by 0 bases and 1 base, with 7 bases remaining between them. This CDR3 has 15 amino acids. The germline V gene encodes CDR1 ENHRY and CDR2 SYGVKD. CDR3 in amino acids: CAISESGQSNQPQHF. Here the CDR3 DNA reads TGTGCCATCAGTGAGTCGGGGCAAAGCAATCAGCCCCAGCATTTT.

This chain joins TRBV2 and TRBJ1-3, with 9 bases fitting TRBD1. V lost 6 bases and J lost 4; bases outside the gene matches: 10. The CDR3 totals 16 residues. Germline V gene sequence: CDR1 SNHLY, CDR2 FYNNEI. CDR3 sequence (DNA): TGTGCCAGCAGACCTTGGACAGGGGCTAGGGGAAACACCATATATTTT. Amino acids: CASRPWTGARGNTIYF.

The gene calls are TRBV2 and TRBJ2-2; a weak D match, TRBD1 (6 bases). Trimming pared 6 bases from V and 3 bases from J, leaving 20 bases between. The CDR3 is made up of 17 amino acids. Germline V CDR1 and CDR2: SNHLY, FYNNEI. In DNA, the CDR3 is TGTGCCAGCAGGGGGAGCCCCAGGGGTCTCCACACCGGGGAGCTGTTTTTT. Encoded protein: CASRGSPRGLHTGELFF.

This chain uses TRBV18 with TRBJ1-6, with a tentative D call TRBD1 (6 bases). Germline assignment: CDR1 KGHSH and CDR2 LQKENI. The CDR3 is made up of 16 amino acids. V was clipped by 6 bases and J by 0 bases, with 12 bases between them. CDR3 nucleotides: TGTGCCAGCTCTTTAGACAGGAGCTCCTATAATTCACCCCTCCACTTT. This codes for CASSLDRSSYNSPLHF. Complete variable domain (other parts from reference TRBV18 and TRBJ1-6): NAGVMQNPRHLVRRRGQEARLRCSPMKGHSHVYWYRQLPEEGLKFMVYLQKENIIDESGMPKERFSAEFPKEGPSILRIQQVVRGDSAAYFCASSLDRSSYNSPLHFGNGTRLTVT.

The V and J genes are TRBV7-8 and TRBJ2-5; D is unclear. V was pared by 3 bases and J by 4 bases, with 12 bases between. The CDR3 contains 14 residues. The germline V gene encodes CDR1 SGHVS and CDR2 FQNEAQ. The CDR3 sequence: CASSFQAHGETQYF. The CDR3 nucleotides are TGTGCCAGCAGCTTCCAAGCCCATGGAGAGACCCAGTACTTC. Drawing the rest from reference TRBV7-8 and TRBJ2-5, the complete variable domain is GAGVSQSPRYKVAKRGQDVALRCDPISGHVSLFWYQQALGQGPEFLTYFQNEAQLDKSGLPSDRFFAERPEGSVSTLKIQRTQQEDSAVYLCASSFQAHGETQYFGPGTRLLVL.

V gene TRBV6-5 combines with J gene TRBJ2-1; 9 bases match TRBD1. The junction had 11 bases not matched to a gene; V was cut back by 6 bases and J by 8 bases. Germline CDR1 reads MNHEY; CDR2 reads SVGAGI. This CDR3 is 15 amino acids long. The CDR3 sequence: CASRGWTGEKDEQFF. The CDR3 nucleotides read TGTGCCAGCAGGGGATGGACAGGGGAGAAGGATGAGCAGTTCTTC.

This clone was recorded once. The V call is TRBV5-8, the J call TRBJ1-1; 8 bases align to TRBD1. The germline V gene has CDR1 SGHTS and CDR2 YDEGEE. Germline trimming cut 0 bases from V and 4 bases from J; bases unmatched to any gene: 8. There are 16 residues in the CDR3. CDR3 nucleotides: TGTGCCAGCAGCTTGGTCTTTGGACAGGGCGGCACTGAAGCTTTCTTT. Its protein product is CASSLVFGQGGTEAFF.

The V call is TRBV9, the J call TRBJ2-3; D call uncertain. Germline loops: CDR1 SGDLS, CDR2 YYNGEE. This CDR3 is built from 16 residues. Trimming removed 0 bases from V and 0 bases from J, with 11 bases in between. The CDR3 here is CASSVGSSSSTDTQYF. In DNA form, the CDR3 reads TGTGCCAGCAGCGTAGGTAGTAGTTCTAGCACAGATACGCAGTATTTT.

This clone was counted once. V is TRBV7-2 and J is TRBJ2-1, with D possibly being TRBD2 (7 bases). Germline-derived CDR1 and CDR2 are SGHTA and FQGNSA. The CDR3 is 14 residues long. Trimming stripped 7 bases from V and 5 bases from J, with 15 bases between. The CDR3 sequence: CASNGGHTNNEQFF. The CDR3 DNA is TGTGCCAGCAACGGGGGGCATACCAACAATGAGCAGTTCTTC.

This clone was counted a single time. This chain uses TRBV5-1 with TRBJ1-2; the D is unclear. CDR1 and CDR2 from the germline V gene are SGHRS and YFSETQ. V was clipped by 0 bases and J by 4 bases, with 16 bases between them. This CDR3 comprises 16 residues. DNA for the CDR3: TGCGCCAGCAGCTTGGCTAGTATCCGGGGTGGCTATGGCTACACCTTC. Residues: CASSLASIRGGYGYTF.

The CDR3 nucleotides read TGTGCCATAGCAAGGGAGGGTACGAGCACAGATACGCAGTATTTT. Translated, it gives CAIAREGTSTDTQYF. The chain uses TRBV10-3 and TRBJ2-3, with 7 bases identical to TRBD2. Germline V lookup: CDR1 ENHRY, CDR2 SYGVKD. The V and J ends lost 9 bases and 0 bases, in that order; junction bases with no gene match: 9. The CDR3 runs to 15 residues.